This T cell receptor (beta chain) was identified during a study of T cell changes during pregnancy in multiple sclerosis. Produced via immunoSEQ multiplex PCR; TCRdb's table is partial and in-frame only. The sample shows approximately 73,000 clones, 85% to 95% of them seen only once. CDR1 is MDHEN and CDR2 is SYDVKM in the germline V gene. This CDR3 is 15 amino acids long. Losses at the gene ends were 5 bases for V and 2 bases for J; bases not matched to a gene: 3. The clonotype was recovered from a female donor with multiple sclerosis, enrolled in a pregnancy study. Material: CD4+ T cells from peripheral blood mononuclear cells, obtained before pregnancy. The chain employs TRBV28 and TRBJ2-6; TRBD1 matches at 7 bases. The CDR3 loop is CASSPTGAGANVLTF. Written as DNA, the CDR3 is TGTGCCAGCAGTCCTACAGGGGCTGGGGCCAACGTCCTGACTTTC.